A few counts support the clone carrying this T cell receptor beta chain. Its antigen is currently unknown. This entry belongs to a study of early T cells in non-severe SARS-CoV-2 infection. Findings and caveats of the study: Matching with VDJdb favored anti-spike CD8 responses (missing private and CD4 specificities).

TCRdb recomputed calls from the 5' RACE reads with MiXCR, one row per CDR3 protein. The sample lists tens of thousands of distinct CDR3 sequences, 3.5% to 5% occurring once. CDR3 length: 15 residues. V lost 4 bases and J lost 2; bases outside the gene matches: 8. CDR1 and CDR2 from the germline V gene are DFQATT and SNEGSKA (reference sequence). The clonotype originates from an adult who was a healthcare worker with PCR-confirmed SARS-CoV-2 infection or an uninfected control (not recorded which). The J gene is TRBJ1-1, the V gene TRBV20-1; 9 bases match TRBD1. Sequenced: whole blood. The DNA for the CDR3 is TGCAGTGCTACTGGCCCTACAGGGGGCAACACTGAAGCTTTCTTT. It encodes CSATGPTGGNTEAFF.